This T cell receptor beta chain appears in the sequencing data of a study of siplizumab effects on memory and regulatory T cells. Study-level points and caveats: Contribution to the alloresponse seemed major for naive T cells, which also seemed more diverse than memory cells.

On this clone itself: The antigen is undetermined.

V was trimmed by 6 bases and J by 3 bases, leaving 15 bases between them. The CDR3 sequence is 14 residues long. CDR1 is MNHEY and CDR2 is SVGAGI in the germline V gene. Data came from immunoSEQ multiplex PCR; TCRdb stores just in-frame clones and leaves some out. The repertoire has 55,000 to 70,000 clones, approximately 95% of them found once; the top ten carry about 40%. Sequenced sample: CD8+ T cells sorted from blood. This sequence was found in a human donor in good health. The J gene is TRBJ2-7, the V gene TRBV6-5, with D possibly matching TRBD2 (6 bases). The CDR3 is CASRGTLGGYEQYF. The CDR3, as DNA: TGTGCCAGCAGGGGGACTCTTGGCGGCTACGAGCAGTACTTC.